The present T cell receptor (beta chain) was sequenced within a study of blood T cell repertoires in COVID-19. Study context: Sites in the United States, Italy and Spain provided acute and convalescent COVID-19 samples. From T cells, B-cell-depleted T cells, or PBMCs came the material, which was cDNA or gDNA.

This clone was counted a few times. Trimming left V 6 bases short and J 1 base short, with 16 bases between. The CDR3 consists of 16 residues. Germline V gene data show CDR1 as SGHTA and CDR2 as FQGNSA. Only in-frame clones appear in the TCRdb table, and some are missing; sequencing was by immunoSEQ multiplex PCR. The sample records about 60,000 clones, around 80% being singletons. This clonotype was obtained from a human donor in a cohort sampled during active COVID-19. This sequence joins TRBV7-2 and TRBJ2-1; possibly TRBD2 for D (6 bases). The sequencing input was peripheral blood. This CDR3 reads CASRFNGGSSYNEQFF. The CDR3 nucleotides read TGTGCCAGCAGATTCAACGGGGGATCGTCCTACAATGAGCAGTTCTTC.